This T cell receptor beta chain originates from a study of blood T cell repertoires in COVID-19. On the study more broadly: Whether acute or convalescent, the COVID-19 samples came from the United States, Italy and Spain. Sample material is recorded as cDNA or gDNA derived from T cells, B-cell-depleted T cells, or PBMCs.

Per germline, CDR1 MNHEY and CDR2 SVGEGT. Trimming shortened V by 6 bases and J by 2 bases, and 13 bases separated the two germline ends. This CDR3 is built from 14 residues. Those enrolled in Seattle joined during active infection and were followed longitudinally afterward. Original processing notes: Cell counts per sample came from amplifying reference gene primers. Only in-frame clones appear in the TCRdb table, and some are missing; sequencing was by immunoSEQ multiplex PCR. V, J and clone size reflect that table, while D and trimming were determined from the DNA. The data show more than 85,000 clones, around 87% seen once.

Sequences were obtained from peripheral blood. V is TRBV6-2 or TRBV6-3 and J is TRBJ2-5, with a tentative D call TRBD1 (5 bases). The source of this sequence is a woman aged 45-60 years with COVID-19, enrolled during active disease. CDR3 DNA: TGTGCCAGCAGGCCTGACAGTCCTCAAGAGACCCAGTACTTC. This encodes CASRPDSPQETQYF.